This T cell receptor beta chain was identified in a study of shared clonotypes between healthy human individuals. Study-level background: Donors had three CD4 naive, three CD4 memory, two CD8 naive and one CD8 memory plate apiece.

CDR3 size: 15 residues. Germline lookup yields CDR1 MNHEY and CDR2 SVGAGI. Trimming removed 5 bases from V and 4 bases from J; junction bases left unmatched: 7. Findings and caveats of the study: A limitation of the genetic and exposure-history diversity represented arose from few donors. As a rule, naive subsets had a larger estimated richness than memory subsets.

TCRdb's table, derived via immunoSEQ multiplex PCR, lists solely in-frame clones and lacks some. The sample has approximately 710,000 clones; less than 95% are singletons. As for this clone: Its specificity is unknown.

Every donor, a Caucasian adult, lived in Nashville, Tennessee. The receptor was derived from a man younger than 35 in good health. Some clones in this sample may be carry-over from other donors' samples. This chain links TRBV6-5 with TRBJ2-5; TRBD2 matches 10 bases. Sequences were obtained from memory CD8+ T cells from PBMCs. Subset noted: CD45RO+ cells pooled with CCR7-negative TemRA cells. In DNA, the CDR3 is TGTGCCAGCAGTCGAGCGGGAGGGCCGACAGAGACCCAGTACTTC. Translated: CASSRAGGPTETQYF.